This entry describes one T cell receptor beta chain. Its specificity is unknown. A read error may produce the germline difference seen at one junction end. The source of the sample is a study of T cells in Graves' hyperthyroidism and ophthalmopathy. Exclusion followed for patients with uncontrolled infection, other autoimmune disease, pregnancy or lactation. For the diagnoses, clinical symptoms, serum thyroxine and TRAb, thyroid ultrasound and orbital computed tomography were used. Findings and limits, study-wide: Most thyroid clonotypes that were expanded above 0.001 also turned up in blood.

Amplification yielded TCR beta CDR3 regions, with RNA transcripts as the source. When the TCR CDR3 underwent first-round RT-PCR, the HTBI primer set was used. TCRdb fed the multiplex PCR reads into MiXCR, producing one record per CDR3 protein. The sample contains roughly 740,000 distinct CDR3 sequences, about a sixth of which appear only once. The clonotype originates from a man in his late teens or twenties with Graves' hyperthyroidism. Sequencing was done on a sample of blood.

The CDR3 DNA is TGCGCCAGCAGCCTCGGGGCGGGAGGTCCCCAAGAGACCCAGTCCTTC. Its translation: CASSLGAGGPQETQSF. The rearrangement joins TRBV5-1 to TRBJ2-5; the match to TRBD2 covers 8 bases. Looked up from germline, CDR1 is SGHRS and CDR2 is YFSETQ. CDR3 length equals 16 residues. Complete variable domain (other parts from reference TRBV5-1 and TRBJ2-5): KAGVTQTPRYLIKTRGQQVTLSCSPISGHRSVSWYQQTPGQGLQFLFEYFSETQRNKGNFPGRFSGRQFSNSRSEMNVSTLELGDSALYLCASSLGAGGPQETQSFGPGTRLLVL.